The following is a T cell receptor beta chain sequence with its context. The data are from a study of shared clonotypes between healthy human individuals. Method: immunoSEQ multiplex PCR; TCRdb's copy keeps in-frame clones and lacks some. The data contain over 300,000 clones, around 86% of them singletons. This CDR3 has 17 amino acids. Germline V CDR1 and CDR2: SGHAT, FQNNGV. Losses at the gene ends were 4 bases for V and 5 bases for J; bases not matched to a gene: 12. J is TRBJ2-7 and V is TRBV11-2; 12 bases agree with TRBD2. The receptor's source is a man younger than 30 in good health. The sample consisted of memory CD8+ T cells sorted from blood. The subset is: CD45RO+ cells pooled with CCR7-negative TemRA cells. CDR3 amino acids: CASSSPGTSGWSDEQYF. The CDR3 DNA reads TGTGCCAGCAGCTCCCCCGGGACTAGCGGGTGGTCCGACGAGCAGTACTTC.